The entry below gives a single T cell receptor (beta chain) sequence along with its context. Its antigen is not known. TCRdb's table, derived via immunoSEQ multiplex PCR, lists solely in-frame clones and lacks some. Among 36,000 or so clones listed, over 75% were seen once. The data originate from a study of OX40 agonist ivuxolimab in advanced cancers. Study-wide results and caveats: Expanded peripheral T cell antigen specificity was not determined.

Germline CDR1 and CDR2: MNHEY and SVGAGI. Trimming cost V 5 bases and J 4 bases, with 8 bases left between them. The CDR3 covers 13 residues. This rearrangement joins TRBV6-5 to TRBJ2-2; D unresolved. Sequencing used CD4+ or CD8+ T cells sorted from blood, obtained in a trial of the OX40 agonist ivuxolimab. The receptor comes from an adult with an advanced solid tumor such as melanoma, head and neck, liver or kidney cancer. The CDR3 bases are TGTGCCAGCAGTCCAGGTACCACCGGGGAGCTGTTTTTT. Translation gives CASSPGTTGELFF.